This T cell receptor (beta chain) was captured in a study of tumor and adjacent non-tumor tissue in lung cancer. With regard to this clonotype: One end of the junction does not line up with germline, which may come from a read error.

No cell sorting was done before RNA was extracted from the tissue. A modified ARM-PCR protocol with three rounds of nested PCR amplified TCRbeta. TCRdb reprocessed the multiplex PCR reads with MiXCR, giving one entry per CDR3 protein. The sample has approximately 71,000 distinct CDR3 sequences; 50% to 60% are singletons. The receptor's source is a man aged 50-59 years with non-small cell lung cancer. The sequenced sample consisted of lung tumor tissue.

CDR3 in DNA: TGCGCCAGCAGTGAACAGGACACCTGGGAGCTGTCTTTT. This encodes CASSEQDTWELSF. The rearrangement joins TRBV10-1 to TRBJ2-2; the D gene could be TRBD1 or TRBD2 (5 bases each). Per the germline V gene, CDR1 is WNHNN and CDR2 is SYGVQD (reference sequence). CDR3 length equals 13 residues.